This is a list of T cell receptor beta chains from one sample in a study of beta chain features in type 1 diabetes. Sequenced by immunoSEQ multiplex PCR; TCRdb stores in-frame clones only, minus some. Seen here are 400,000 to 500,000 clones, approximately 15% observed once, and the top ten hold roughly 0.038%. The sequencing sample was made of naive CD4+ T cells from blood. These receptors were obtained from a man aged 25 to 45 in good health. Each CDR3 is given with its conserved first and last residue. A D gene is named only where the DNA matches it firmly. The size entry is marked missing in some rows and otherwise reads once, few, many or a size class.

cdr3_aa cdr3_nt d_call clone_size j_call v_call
CASSLDRGKETQYF TGTGCCAGCTCCCTGGACAGGGGAAAGGAGACCCAGTACTTC TRBD1 few TRBJ2-5 TRBV18
CAWIGTSFSDTQYF TGTGCCTGGATCGGGACTAGTTTCTCAGATACGCAGTATTTT TRBD2 few TRBJ2-3 TRBV30
CASSLTGLGKNIQYF TGTGCCAGCAGCTTGACAGGCCTAGGCAAAAACATTCAGTACTTC NA few TRBJ2-4 TRBV5-4
CASSTSGLGQETQYF TGTGCCAGCAGCACTAGCGGGCTGGGCCAAGAGACCCAGTACTTC TRBD2 few TRBJ2-5 TRBV7-2
CASSYGTVYNEQFF TGTGCCAGCAGCTACGGGACAGTCTACAATGAGCAGTTCTTC TRBD1 NA TRBJ2-1 TRBV7-3
CASSLGDNQKTQYF TGTGCCAGCAGCTTAGGAGACAACCAAAAGACCCAGTACTTC NA few TRBJ2-5 TRBV7-9
CAISESQLVTEAFF TGTGCCATCAGTGAGTCGCAGCTAGTCACTGAAGCTTTCTTT NA NA TRBJ1-1 TRBV10-3
CAGSGTLVFF TGTGCCGGAAGCGGGACCCTGGTGTTCTTC TRBD2 NA TRBJ2-1 TRBV27
CAIGGLAGRDNEQFF TGTGCCATCGGCGGACTAGCGGGACGGGACAATGAGCAGTTCTTC TRBD2 NA TRBJ2-1 TRBV10-3
CASSRGIGQNTGELFF TGTGCCAGCAGCCGGGGCATCGGACAAAACACCGGGGAGCTGTTTTTT NA few TRBJ2-2 TRBV4-2
CASSPGQANNEKLFF TGTGCCAGCAGCCCGGGACAGGCGAATAATGAAAAACTGTTTTTT TRBD1 NA TRBJ1-4 TRBV7-9
CAWSVQGGAGANVLTF TGTGCCTGGAGTGTACAGGGGGGCGCTGGGGCCAACGTCCTGACTTTC TRBD1 NA TRBJ2-6 TRBV30
CASSQHTGGVDGYTF TGCGCCAGCAGTCAACATACAGGGGGGGTGGACGGCTACACCTTC TRBD1 NA TRBJ1-2 TRBV23-1
CASSGDVTGELFF TGTGCCAGCAGTGGTGACGTCACCGGGGAGCTGTTTTTT NA many TRBJ2-2 TRBV25-1